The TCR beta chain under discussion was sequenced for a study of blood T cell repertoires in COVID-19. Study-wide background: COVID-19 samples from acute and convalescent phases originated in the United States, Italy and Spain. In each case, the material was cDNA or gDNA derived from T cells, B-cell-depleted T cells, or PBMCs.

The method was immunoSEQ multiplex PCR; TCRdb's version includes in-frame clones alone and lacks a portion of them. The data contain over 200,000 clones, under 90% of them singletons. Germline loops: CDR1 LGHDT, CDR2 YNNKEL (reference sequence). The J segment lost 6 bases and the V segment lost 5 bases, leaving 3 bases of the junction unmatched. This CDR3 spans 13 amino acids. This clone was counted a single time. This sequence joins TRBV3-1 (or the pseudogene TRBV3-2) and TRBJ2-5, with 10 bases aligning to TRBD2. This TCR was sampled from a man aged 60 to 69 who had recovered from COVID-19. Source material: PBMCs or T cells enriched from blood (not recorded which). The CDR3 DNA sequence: TGTGCCAGCAGCAATAGCGGGGGGAAGACCCAGTACTTC. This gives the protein CASSNSGGKTQYF.